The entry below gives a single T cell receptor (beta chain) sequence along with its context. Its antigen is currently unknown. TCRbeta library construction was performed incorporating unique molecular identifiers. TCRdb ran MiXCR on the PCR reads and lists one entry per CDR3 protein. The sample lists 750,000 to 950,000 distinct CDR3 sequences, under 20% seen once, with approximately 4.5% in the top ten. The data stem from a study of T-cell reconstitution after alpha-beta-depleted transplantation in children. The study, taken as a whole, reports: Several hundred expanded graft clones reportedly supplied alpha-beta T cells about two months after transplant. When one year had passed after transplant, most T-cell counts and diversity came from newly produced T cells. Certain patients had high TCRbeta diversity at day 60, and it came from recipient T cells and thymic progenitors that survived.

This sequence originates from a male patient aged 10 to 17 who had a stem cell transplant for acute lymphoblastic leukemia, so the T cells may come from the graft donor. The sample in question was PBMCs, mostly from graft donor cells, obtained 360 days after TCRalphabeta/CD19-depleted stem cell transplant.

In DNA form, the CDR3 reads TGTGCCAGCAGCTTTTTCAGCCTAGACTACGAGCAGTACTTC. Residues: CASSFFSLDYEQYF. V is TRBV7-2 and J is TRBJ2-7, with no clear D. CDR3 size: 14 residues. Deletions cut 3 bases from V and 3 bases from J, with 12 bases between. Germline-derived CDR1 and CDR2 are SGHTA and FQGNSA.